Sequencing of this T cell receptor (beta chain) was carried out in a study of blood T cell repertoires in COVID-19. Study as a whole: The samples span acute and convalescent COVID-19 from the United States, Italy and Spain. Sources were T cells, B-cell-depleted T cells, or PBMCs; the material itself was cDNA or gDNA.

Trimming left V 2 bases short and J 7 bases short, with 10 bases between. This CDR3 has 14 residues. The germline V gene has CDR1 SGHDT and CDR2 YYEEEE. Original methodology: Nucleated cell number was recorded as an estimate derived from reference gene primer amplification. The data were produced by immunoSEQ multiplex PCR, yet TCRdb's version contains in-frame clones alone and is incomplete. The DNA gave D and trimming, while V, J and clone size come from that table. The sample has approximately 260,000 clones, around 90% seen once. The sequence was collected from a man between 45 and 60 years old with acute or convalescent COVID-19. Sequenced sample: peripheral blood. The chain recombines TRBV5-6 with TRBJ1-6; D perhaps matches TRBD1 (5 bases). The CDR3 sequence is CASSFQGRNSPLHF. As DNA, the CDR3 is TGTGCCAGCAGCTTTCAGGGAAGGAATTCACCCCTCCACTTT.